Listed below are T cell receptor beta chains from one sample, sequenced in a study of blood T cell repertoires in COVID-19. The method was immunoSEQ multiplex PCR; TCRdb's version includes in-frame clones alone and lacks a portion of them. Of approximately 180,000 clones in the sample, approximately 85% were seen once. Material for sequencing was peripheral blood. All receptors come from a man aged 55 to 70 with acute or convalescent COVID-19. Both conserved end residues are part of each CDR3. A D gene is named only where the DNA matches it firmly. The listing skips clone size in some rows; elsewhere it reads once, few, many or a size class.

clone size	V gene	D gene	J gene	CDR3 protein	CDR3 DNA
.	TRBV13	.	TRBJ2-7	CASSLIRVHEQYF	TGTGCCAGCAGCTTAATCAGGGTCCACGAGCAGTACTTC
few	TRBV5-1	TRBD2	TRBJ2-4	CASSWTPWAGGENIQYF	TGCGCCAGCAGCTGGACCCCGTGGGCGGGAGGGGAAAACATTCAGTACTTC
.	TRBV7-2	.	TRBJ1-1	CASSLKTAAEAFF	TGTGCCAGCAGCTTAAAGACAGCCGCTGAAGCTTTCTTT
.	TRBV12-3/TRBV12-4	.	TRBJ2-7	CASSFTYEQYF	TGTGCCAGCAGTTTCACCTACGAGCAGTACTTC
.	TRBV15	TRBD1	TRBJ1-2	CATSYDRDYGYTF	TGTGCCACCAGCTACGACAGGGACTATGGCTACACCTTC
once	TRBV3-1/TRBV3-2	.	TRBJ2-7	CASSYSTEQYF	TGTGCCAGCAGTTATTCTACGGAGCAGTACTTC
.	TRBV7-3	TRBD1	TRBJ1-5	CASSRPDRGGNQPQHF	TGTGCCAGCAGCAGACCGGACAGGGGGGGCAATCAGCCCCAGCATTTT
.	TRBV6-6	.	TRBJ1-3	CASSTAGLAFGNTIYF	TGTGCCAGCAGTACCGCCGGACTAGCTTTTGGAAACACCATATATTTT
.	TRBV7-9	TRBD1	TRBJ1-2	CASNPGQGTWVGYTF	TGTGCCAGCAACCCCGGACAGGGAACGTGGGTTGGCTACACCTTC
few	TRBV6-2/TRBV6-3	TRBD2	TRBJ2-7	CASTPGASGTYEQYF	TGTGCCAGCACCCCGGGGGCTAGCGGGACCTACGAGCAGTACTTC
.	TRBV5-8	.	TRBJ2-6	CASSLAISGANVLTF	TGTGCCAGCAGCTTGGCAATTTCTGGGGCCAACGTCCTGACTTTC
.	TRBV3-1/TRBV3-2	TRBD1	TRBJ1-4	CASSQGGTGGGEKLFF	TGTGCCAGCAGCCAAGGAGGGACAGGGGGGGGTGAAAAACTGTTTTTT
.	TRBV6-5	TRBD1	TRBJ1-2	CASRTGVRGGYTF	TGTGCCAGCAGGACAGGGGTTAGGGGTGGCTACACCTTC